The next 3 T cell receptor beta chains were all read from a single sample in a study of T cells in women clearing cervical HPV infection (dated by TCRdb to 2017 to 2018). Library preparation employed the immunoSEQ multiplex PCR assay. TCRdb holds this immuneACCESS table with in-frame rearrangements only. Some clones are missing; in checked studies, unresolved V genes explain under half, and the rest has no known cause. The table for this sample lists 45,000 to 50,000 clones. Roughly a third of the sample is in the top ten clones. Material: blood buffy coat. Every receptor here comes from a woman between 18 and 70 years old with a cervical HPV16 infection that either progressed to CIN3+ or cleared (not recorded which).

Concerning this clone: Coverage ceases 3 residues before the CDR3 finishes, and the germline J gene fills in the end. The gene calls are TRBV5-1 and TRBJ1-4; 7 nucleotides line up with TRBD1. Germline V CDR1 and CDR2: SGHRS, YFSETQ. This CDR3 comprises 14 residues. Unmatched junction bases numbered 4, after V lost 3 bases and J lost 5 bases. The CDR3 spells CASSSTGQNEKLFF. CDR3 DNA, as far as it was read: TGCGCCAGCAGCTCAACGGGACAGAATGAAAAA. Together with reference TRBV5-1 and TRBJ1-4, the CDR3 gives the full variable domain: KAGVTQTPRYLIKTRGQQVTLSCSPISGHRSVSWYQQTPGQGLQFLFEYFSETQRNKGNFPGRFSGRQFSNSRSEMNVSTLELGDSALYLCASSSTGQNEKLFFGSGTQLSVL.

The covered CDR3 bases are TGTGCCAGCAGCCCTAGCGGGGGCTCGATGGAGACG. It codes for CASSPSGGSMET. The entire CDR3 protein reads CASSPSGGSMETQYF. The rearrangement links TRBV7-3 to TRBJ2-3, with 10 bases identical to TRBD2. The read gets to within 3 residues of the CDR3 end, and the germline J gene fills in the rest. CDR1 is SGHTA, CDR2 FQGTGA, per germline. The CDR3 loop spans 15 amino acids.

As for this clone: A read error may produce the germline difference seen at one junction end. Other DNA sequences in the sample encode the same CDR3. The part of the CDR3 DNA that was read is TGTGCCAGTAGTAACGGACACCTCTCTGGAAACACA. It translates to CASSNGHLSGNT. The CDR3 reads in full as CASSNGHLSGNTIYF. The chain has TRBV19 and TRBJ1-3, with a possible D match to TRBD1 (5 bases). The sequence runs out 3 residues before the end of the CDR3; the remainder is reconstructed from the germline J gene. Germline V CDR1 and CDR2: LNHDA, SQIVND (reference sequence). This CDR3 has 15 residues. The whole variable domain, remainder taken from reference TRBV19 and TRBJ1-3, is DGGITQSPKYLFRKEGQNVTLSCEQNLNHDAMYWYRQDPGQGLRLIYYSQIVNDFQKGDIAEGYSVSREKKESFPLTVTSAQKNPTAFYLCASSNGHLSGNTIYFGEGSWLTVV.